The rows below give T cell receptor beta chains drawn from one sample of a study of blood T cell repertoires in COVID-19. TCRdb's table, derived via immunoSEQ multiplex PCR, lists solely in-frame clones and lacks some. The table has 360,000 or so clones, roughly 87% seen once. Sequencing input: PBMCs or T cells enriched from blood (not recorded which). Receptors originate from a woman in her 30s who had recovered from COVID-19. CDR3s include the opening cysteine and the closing phenylalanine or tryptophan. D genes are given only for firm matches. Rows may omit the clone size; those that give it use once, few, many or a size class.

J gene | clone size | V gene | D gene | CDR3 protein | CDR3 DNA
TRBJ2-7 | once | TRBV5-6 | TRBD1 | CASSLWDREYEQYF | TGTGCCAGCAGCTTGTGGGACAGGGAATACGAGCAGTACTTC
TRBJ2-7 | - | TRBV6-5 | - | CASSSDRKTYEQYF | TGTGCCAGCAGCAGCGACAGGAAAACCTACGAGCAGTACTTC
TRBJ2-7 | - | TRBV28 | - | CASSFGGAPSYEQYF | TGTGCCAGCAGTTTCGGCGGGGCCCCCTCCTACGAGCAGTACTTC
TRBJ1-2 | - | TRBV30 | TRBD1 | CAWSATGASSGYTF | TGTGCCTGGAGTGCGACAGGGGCCTCGAGTGGCTACACCTTC
TRBJ2-7 | - | TRBV6-5 | TRBD1 | CASSQGQGSYEQYF | TGTGCCAGCAGCCAGGGACAGGGTTCCTACGAGCAGTACTTC
TRBJ2-7 | - | TRBV14 | TRBD2 | CASKAGGLHEQYF | TGTGCCAGCAAAGCGGGAGGGCTTCACGAGCAGTACTTC
TRBJ2-7 | - | TRBV10-3 | - | CAISDSTTSRYYEQYF | TGTGCCATCAGTGATTCGACTACTAGCAGATACTACGAGCAGTACTTC
TRBJ1-5 | - | TRBV7-8 | - | CASSPSGNQPQHF | TGTGCCAGCAGCCCGTCCGGCAATCAGCCCCAGCATTTT
TRBJ1-3 | - | TRBV5-1 | - | CASSVWGRVSGNTIYF | TGCGCCAGCAGCGTGTGGGGGCGGGTCTCTGGAAACACCATATATTTT
TRBJ1-5 | - | TRBV28 | - | CASRQGYQPQHF | TGTGCCAGCAGACAGGGATATCAGCCCCAGCATTTT
TRBJ2-2 | - | TRBV6-5 | - | CASSYSRGPGELFF | TGTGCCAGCAGTTACTCGAGAGGTCCCGGGGAGCTGTTTTTT
TRBJ2-7 | - | TRBV5-4 | - | CASSLDRREQYF | TGTGCCAGCAGCTTGGACAGACGCGAGCAGTACTTC
TRBJ1-2 | - | TRBV7-3 | TRBD1 | CASSRLAGGADGYTF | TGTGCCAGCAGTCGCCTCGCAGGGGGCGCAGACGGCTACACCTTC
TRBJ1-5 | - | TRBV6-1 | - | CASSETDRYSNQPQHF | TGTGCCAGCAGTGAAACCGACAGGTATAGCAATCAGCCCCAGCATTTT
TRBJ2-2 | - | TRBV13 | - | CASSPLGTSNTGELFF | TGTGCCAGCAGCCCATTGGGGACATCGAACACCGGGGAGCTGTTTTTT
TRBJ2-1 | - | TRBV5-4 | TRBD1 | CASSPSGQGYNEQFF | TGTGCCAGCAGCCCATCGGGACAGGGGTACAATGAGCAGTTCTTC
TRBJ1-2 | - | TRBV5-6 | - | CASSLGGAGYNYGYTF | TGTGCCAGCAGCTTAGGGGGGGCCGGTTATAACTATGGCTACACCTTC